This record covers a single T cell receptor (beta chain). The antigen is undetermined. The data derive from a study of Ad26.COV2.S vaccination and SARS-CoV-2 variants. Study as a whole: Within the COV1001 Ad26.COV2.S trial arm, the donor was enrolled. Each vaccinee took Ad26.COV2.S intramuscularly, once or twice 56 days apart. Points from the study as a whole: Non-spike TCR breadth did not differ much between vaccine and placebo recipients.

The germline CDR1 and CDR2 sequences are MNHEY and SVGAGI. J lost 6 bases, V lost 4 bases, and 4 bases had no gene match. The CDR3 loop spans 13 amino acids. Treatment: about 20 received Ad26.COV2.S at low or high dose, single or two shots; several received placebo; per-sample allocation not given. Day 63 following the first vaccine or placebo injection was when the samples were taken. The data were produced by immunoSEQ multiplex PCR, yet TCRdb's version contains in-frame clones alone and is incomplete. The profile covers about 350,000 clones, with approximately 86% appearing a single time and over 8.5% taken by the ten largest.

Here the sequenced sample was peripheral blood, taken in a trial of Ad26.COV2.S vaccine versus placebo. The TCR was taken from a person aged 18-65 years who received the Ad26.COV2.S COVID-19 vaccine or a placebo. The rearrangement joins TRBV6-5 to TRBJ1-2; TRBD1 aligns across 8 bases. The CDR3, as DNA: TGTGCCAGCAGTTCGCAGGGGGCGGATGGCTACACCTTC. This encodes CASSSQGADGYTF.